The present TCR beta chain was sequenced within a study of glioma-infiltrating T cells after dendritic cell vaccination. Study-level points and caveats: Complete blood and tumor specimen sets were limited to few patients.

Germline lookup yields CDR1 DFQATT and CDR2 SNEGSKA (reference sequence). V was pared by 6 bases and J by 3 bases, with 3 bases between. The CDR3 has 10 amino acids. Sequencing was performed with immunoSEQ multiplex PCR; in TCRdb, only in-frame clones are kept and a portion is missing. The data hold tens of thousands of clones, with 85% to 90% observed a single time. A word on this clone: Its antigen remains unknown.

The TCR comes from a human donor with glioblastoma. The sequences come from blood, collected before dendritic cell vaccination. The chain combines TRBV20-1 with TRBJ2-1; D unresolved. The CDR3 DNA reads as TGCAGTGCCCACTACAATGAGCAGTTCTTC. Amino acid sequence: CSAHYNEQFF.